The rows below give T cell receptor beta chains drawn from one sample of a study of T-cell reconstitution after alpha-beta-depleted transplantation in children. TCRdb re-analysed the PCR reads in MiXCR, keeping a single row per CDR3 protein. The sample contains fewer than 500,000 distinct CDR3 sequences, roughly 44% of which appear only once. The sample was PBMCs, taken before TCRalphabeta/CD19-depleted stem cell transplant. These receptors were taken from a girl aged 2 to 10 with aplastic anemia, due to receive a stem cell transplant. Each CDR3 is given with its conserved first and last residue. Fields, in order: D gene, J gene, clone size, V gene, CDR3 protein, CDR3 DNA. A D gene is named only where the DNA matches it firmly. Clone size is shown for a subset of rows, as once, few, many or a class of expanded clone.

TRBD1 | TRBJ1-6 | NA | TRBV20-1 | CSASGTGGGSPLHF | TGCAGTGCTAGCGGTACAGGGGGCGGTTCACCCCTCCACTTT
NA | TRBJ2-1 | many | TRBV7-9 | CASSIMVGQFF | TGTGCCAGCAGTATAATGGTAGGGCAGTTCTTC
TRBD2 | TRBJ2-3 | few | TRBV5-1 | CASNLAGASTDTQYF | TGCGCCAGCAATCTAGCGGGGGCTAGCACAGATACGCAGTATTTT
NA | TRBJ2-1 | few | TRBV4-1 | CASSQGWSSYNEQFF | TGCGCCAGCAGCCAAGGATGGAGCTCCTACAATGAGCAGTTCTTC
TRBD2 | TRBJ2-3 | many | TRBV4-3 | CASSQYSGRTSGTQYF | TGCGCCAGCAGCCAATATAGCGGGAGAACTTCGGGTACGCAGTATTTT
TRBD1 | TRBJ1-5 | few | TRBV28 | CASSLFPTGANQPQHF | TGTGCCAGCAGTTTATTCCCCACAGGGGCCAATCAGCCCCAGCATTTT
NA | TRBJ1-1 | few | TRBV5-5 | CASREGEGYTEAFF | TGTGCCAGCAGGGAGGGTGAGGGTTACACTGAAGCTTTCTTT
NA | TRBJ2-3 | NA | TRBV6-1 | CASSRMMGGGTQYF | TGTGCCAGCAGCAGAATGATGGGGGGCGGGACGCAGTATTTT
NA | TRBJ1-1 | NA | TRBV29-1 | CSVVRQDTEAFF | TGCAGCGTTGTGAGGCAAGACACTGAAGCTTTCTTT
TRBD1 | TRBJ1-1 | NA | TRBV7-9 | CASSAVDRGTEAFF | TGTGCCAGCAGCGCCGTCGACAGGGGCACTGAAGCTTTCTTT
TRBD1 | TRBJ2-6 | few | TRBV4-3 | CASSQDARTGRAGANVLTF | TGCGCCAGCAGCCAAGATGCCCGGACAGGAAGGGCTGGGGCCAACGTCCTGACTTTC
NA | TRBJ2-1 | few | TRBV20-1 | CSARDEGHEQFF | TGCAGTGCTAGAGATGAGGGTCATGAGCAGTTCTTC
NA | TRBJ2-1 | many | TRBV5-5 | CASSFTFNEQFF | TGTGCCAGCAGCTTTACGTTCAATGAGCAGTTCTTC
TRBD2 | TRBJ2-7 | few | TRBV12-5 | CASGSRLAGVDSYEQYF | TGTGCTAGTGGTTCGCGACTAGCGGGAGTCGACTCCTACGAGCAGTACTTC
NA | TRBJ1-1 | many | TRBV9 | CASSALPGVPSTEAFF | TGTGCCAGCAGCGCGCTCCCCGGGGTCCCAAGCACTGAAGCTTTCTTT
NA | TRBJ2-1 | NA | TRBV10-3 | CAISFAGTNEQFF | TGTGCCATCAGTTTCGCCGGGACTAATGAGCAGTTCTTC